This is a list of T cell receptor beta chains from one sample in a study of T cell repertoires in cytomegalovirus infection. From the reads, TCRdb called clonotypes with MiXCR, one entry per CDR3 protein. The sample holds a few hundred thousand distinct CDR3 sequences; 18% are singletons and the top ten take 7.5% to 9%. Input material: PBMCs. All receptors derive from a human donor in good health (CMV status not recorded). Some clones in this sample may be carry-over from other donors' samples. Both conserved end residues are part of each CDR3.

CDR3 protein: CASSELPGLAVYNEQFF
J gene: TRBJ2-1
V gene: TRBV2

CDR3 protein: CASRFGQGDEQFF
J gene: TRBJ2-1
V gene: TRBV7-2

CDR3 protein: CASSYLPGTKEYGYTF
J gene: TRBJ1-2
V gene: TRBV12-3/TRBV12-4

CDR3 protein: CSAPRGGGRPDTQYF
J gene: TRBJ2-3
V gene: TRBV20-1

CDR3 protein: CASSLESLADPWEEQFF
J gene: TRBJ2-1
V gene: TRBV7-2

CDR3 protein: CASSRKRQETQYF
J gene: TRBJ2-5
V gene: TRBV6-5

CDR3 protein: CATTGAYEQYF
J gene: TRBJ2-7
V gene: TRBV6-6

CDR3 protein: CASRLQVNTEAFF
J gene: TRBJ1-1
V gene: TRBV7-2

CDR3 protein: CASSFQTLAGTEQFF
J gene: TRBJ2-1
V gene: TRBV7-2

CDR3 protein: CASGLGGNTEAFF
J gene: TRBJ1-1
V gene: TRBV12-5

CDR3 protein: CASRTSGSNEQFF
J gene: TRBJ2-1
V gene: TRBV19

CDR3 protein: CASSPITLGGLNTEAFF
J gene: TRBJ1-1
V gene: TRBV18

CDR3 protein: CASSSLGTGGETQYF
J gene: TRBJ2-5
V gene: TRBV11-2

CDR3 protein: CASSLVGTDTQYF
J gene: TRBJ2-3
V gene: TRBV7-2

CDR3 protein: CSARVQGSIYEQYF
J gene: TRBJ2-7
V gene: TRBV20-1

CDR3 protein: CASRMTGGAYEQYF
J gene: TRBJ2-7
V gene: TRBV6-6

CDR3 protein: CASSFRDRVSGEQYF
J gene: TRBJ2-7
V gene: TRBV7-2

CDR3 protein: CASSFWGEQYF
J gene: TRBJ2-7
V gene: TRBV28

CDR3 protein: CASDAGTDTQYF
J gene: TRBJ2-3
V gene: TRBV7-9

CDR3 protein: CASSLKVSNSDGYTF
J gene: TRBJ1-2
V gene: TRBV5-4

CDR3 protein: CASSLVGGFGANVLTF
J gene: TRBJ2-6
V gene: TRBV7-8

CDR3 protein: CASSLIGVQNTEAFF
J gene: TRBJ1-1
V gene: TRBV5-1

CDR3 protein: CSASRLADYNEQFF
J gene: TRBJ2-1
V gene: TRBV20-1

CDR3 protein: CASSTRDRPQAFF
J gene: TRBJ1-1
V gene: TRBV7-9

CDR3 protein: CASSQDRDSETQYF
J gene: TRBJ2-5
V gene: TRBV14

CDR3 protein: CASRVDTTPYNEQFF
J gene: TRBJ2-1
V gene: TRBV5-1

CDR3 protein: CASSPWSYNEQFF
J gene: TRBJ2-1
V gene: TRBV7-9

CDR3 protein: CSARATGTAGAGEQYF
J gene: TRBJ2-7
V gene: TRBV20-1

CDR3 protein: CASSNRGHTEAFF
J gene: TRBJ1-1
V gene: TRBV6-5

CDR3 protein: CASSLVLGQTQYF
J gene: TRBJ2-5
V gene: TRBV7-2

CDR3 protein: CASSMVGQETQYF
J gene: TRBJ2-5
V gene: TRBV19

CDR3 protein: CASSDPGLAGGNEQFF
J gene: TRBJ2-1
V gene: TRBV25-1

CDR3 protein: CASRSDNHEQFF
J gene: TRBJ2-1
V gene: TRBV6-5

CDR3 protein: CASRDRNLRQPQHF
J gene: TRBJ1-5
V gene: TRBV6-2/TRBV6-3

CDR3 protein: CASRRQNEFYGYTF
J gene: TRBJ1-2
V gene: TRBV6-2/TRBV6-3

CDR3 protein: CATSVGQHNEQFF
J gene: TRBJ2-1
V gene: TRBV15

CDR3 protein: CASSQGQREETQYF
J gene: TRBJ2-5
V gene: TRBV12-3/TRBV12-4

CDR3 protein: CASSLKDTGELFF
J gene: TRBJ2-2
V gene: TRBV7-9

CDR3 protein: CASRPLTATNEKLFF
J gene: TRBJ1-4
V gene: TRBV6-1

CDR3 protein: CASTPGQGLYNQPQHF
J gene: TRBJ1-5
V gene: TRBV7-2

CDR3 protein: CAIRQVDEQFF
J gene: TRBJ2-1
V gene: TRBV10-3

CDR3 protein: CASRWPGGSYNEQFF
J gene: TRBJ2-1
V gene: TRBV11-2

CDR3 protein: CASSRSYRSYNEQFF
J gene: TRBJ2-1
V gene: TRBV2

CDR3 protein: CSAREDRPTEAFF
J gene: TRBJ1-1
V gene: TRBV20-1

CDR3 protein: CASSAVSDSYEQYF
J gene: TRBJ2-7
V gene: TRBV18

CDR3 protein: CASSSNPGTGNTGELFF
J gene: TRBJ2-2
V gene: TRBV5-4

CDR3 protein: CSARDPTGADTEAFF
J gene: TRBJ1-1
V gene: TRBV20-1

CDR3 protein: CSARGLGRGAYNEQFF
J gene: TRBJ2-1
V gene: TRBV20-1

CDR3 protein: CASSSGQAGGNQPQHF
J gene: TRBJ1-5
V gene: TRBV6-2/TRBV6-3

CDR3 protein: CASSFNYARASADTQYF
J gene: TRBJ2-3
V gene: TRBV5-4

CDR3 protein: CASRESSHYEQYF
J gene: TRBJ2-7
V gene: TRBV7-9

CDR3 protein: CASSPQRGNNEQFF
J gene: TRBJ2-1
V gene: TRBV7-2

CDR3 protein: CASMTSGLYQETQYF
J gene: TRBJ2-5
V gene: TRBV6-5

CDR3 protein: CASSPGGLTLAKNIQYF
J gene: TRBJ2-4
V gene: TRBV7-2

CDR3 protein: CASSEWDRGIGGYTF
J gene: TRBJ1-2
V gene: TRBV19

CDR3 protein: CASMGVRVAWGTQYF
J gene: TRBJ2-5
V gene: TRBV6-2/TRBV6-3

CDR3 protein: CSVDRGQEETQYF
J gene: TRBJ2-5
V gene: TRBV29-1